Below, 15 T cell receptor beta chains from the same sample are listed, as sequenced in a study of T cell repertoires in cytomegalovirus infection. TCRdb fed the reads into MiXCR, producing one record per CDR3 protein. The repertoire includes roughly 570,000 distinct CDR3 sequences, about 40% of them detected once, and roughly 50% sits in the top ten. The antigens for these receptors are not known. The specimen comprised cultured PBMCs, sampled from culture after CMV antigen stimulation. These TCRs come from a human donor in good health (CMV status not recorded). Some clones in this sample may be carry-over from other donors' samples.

The CDR3 protein is CASMDEGGRQFF. Here the CDR3 DNA reads TGTGCCAGCATGGACGAGGGAGGGCGGCAGTTCTTC. The rearrangement links TRBV12-3 or TRBV12-4 to TRBJ2-1, with 7 bases matching TRBD2. The V segment lost 7 bases and the J segment 12 bases; nucleotides outside the gene matches: 9. The CDR3 covers 12 residues.

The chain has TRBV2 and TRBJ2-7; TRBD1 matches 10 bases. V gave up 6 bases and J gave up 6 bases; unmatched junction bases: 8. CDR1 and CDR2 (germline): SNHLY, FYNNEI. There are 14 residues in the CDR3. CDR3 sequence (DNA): TGTGCCAGCAGGGAACGGGACAGGGGATTCGAGCAGTACTTC. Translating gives CASRERDRGFEQYF.

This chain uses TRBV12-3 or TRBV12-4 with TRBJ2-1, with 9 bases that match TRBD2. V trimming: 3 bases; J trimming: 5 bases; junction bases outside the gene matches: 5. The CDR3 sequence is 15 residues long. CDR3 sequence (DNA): TGTGCCAGCAGTTTTTGGGCTAGCGGGAACAATGAGCAGTTCTTC. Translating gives CASSFWASGNNEQFF.

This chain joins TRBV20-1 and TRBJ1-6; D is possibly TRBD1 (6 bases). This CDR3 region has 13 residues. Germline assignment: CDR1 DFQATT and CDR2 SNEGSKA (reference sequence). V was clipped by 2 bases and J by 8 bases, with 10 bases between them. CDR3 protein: CSARRQVHSPLHF. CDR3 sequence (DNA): TGCAGTGCTAGACGACAGGTTCATTCACCCCTCCACTTT.

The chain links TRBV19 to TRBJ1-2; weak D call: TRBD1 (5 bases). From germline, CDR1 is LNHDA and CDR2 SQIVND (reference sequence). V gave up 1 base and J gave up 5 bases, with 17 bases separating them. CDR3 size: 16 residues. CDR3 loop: CASSIAWTPSWYGYTF. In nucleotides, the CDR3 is TGTGCCAGTAGTATAGCATGGACACCTAGCTGGTATGGCTACACCTTC.

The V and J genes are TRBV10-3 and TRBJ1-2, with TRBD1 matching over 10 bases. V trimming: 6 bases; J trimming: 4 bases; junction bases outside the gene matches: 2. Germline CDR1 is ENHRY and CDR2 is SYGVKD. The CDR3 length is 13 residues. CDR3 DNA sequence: TGTGCCATCAGAGGGGACAGGGGCTATGGCTACACCTTC. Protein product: CAIRGDRGYGYTF.

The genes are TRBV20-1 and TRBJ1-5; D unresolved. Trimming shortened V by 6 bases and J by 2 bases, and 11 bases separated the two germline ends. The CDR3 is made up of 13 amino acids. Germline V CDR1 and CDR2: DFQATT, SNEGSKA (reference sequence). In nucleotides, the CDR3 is TGCAGTGCCGGGGATTTCGGCAATCAGCCCCAGCATTTT. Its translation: CSAGDFGNQPQHF.

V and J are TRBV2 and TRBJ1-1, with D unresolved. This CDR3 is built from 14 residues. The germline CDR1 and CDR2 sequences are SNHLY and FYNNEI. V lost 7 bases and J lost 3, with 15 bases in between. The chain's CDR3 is CASTIQGPDTEAFF. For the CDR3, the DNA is TGTGCCAGCACCATACAAGGGCCGGACACTGAAGCTTTCTTT.

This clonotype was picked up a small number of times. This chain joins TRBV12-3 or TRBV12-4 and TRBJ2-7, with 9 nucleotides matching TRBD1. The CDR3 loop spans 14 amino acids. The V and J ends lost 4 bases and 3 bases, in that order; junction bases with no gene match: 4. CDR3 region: CASSYRGRIYEQYF. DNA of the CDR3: TGTGCCAGCAGTTACAGGGGGCGCATCTACGAGCAGTACTTC.

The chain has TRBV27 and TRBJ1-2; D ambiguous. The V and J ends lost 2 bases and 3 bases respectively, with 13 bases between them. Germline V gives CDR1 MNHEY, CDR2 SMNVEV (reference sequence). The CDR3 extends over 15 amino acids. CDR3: CASSLEVKGHYGYTF. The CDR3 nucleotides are TGTGCCAGCAGTTTAGAGGTGAAAGGGCACTATGGCTACACCTTC.

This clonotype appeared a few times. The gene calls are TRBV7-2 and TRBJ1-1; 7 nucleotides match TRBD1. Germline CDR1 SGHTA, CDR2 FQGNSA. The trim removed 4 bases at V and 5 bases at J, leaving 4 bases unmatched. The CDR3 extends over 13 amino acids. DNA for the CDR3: TGTGCCAGCAGCTCATTACAGGGGACTGAAGCTTTCTTT. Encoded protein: CASSSLQGTEAFF.

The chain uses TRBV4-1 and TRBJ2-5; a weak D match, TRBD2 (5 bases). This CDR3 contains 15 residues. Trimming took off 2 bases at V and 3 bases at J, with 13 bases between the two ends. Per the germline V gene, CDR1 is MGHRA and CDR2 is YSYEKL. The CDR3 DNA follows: TGCGCCAGCAGCCAAACGAGAGGGTCAAAAGAGACCCAGTACTTC. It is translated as CASSQTRGSKETQYF.

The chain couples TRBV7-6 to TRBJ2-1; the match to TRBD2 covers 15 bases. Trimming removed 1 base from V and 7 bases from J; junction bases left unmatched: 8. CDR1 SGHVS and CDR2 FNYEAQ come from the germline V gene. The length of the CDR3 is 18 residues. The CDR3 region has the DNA TGTGCCAGCAGCTTAGGTCGGACTAGCGGGAGGGCACGGAATGAGCAGTTCTTC. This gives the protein CASSLGRTSGRARNEQFF.

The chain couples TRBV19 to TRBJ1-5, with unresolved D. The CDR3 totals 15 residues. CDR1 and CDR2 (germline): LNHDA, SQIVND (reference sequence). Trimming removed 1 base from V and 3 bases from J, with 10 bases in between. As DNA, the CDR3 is TGTGCCAGTAGTATAGGTATAGGATACAATCAGCCCCAGCATTTT. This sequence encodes CASSIGIGYNQPQHF. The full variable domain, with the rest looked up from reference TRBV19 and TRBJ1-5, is DGGITQSPKYLFRKEGQNVTLSCEQNLNHDAMYWYRQDPGQGLRLIYYSQIVNDFQKGDIAEGYSVSREKKESFPLTVTSAQKNPTAFYLCASSIGIGYNQPQHFGDGTRLSIL.

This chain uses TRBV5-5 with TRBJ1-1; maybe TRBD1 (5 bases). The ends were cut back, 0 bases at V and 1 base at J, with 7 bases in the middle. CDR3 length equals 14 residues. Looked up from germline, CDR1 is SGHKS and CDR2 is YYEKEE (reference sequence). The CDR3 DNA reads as TGTGCCAGCAGCTTGGGACAGAAGAACACTGAAGCTTTCTTT. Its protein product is CASSLGQKNTEAFF.